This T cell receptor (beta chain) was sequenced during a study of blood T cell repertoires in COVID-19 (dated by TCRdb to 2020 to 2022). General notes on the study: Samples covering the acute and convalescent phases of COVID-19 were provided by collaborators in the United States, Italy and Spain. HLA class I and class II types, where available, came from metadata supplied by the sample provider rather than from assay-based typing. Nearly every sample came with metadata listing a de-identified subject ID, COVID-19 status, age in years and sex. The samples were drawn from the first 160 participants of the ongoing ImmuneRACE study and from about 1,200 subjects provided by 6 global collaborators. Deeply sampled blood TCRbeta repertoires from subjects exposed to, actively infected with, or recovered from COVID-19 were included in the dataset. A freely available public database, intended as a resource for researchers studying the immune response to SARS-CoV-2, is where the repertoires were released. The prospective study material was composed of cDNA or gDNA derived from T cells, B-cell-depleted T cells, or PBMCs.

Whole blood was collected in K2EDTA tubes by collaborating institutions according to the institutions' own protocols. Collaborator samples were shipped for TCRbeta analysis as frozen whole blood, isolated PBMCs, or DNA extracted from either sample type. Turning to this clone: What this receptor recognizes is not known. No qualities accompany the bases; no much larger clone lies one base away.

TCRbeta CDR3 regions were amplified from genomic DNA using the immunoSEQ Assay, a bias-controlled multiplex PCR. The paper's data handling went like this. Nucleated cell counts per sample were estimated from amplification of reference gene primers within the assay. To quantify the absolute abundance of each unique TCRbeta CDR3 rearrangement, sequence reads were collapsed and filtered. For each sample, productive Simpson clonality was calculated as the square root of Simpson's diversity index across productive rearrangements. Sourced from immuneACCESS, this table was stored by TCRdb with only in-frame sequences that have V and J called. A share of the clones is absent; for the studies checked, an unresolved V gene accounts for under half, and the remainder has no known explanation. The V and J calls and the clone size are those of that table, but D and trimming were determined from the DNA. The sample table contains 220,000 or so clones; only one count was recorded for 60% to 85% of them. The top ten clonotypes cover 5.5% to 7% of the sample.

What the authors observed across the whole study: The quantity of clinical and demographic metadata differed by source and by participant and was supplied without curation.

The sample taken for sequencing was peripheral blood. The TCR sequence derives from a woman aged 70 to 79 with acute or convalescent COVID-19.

The CDR3 region reads CASSYSGQLSYEQYF. The bases are TGTGCCAGCAGTTACTCGGGACAGCTTTCCTACGAGCAGTACTTC. The chain is assembled from TRBV6-5 and TRBJ2-7; TRBD1 lines up with 7 middle nucleotides. The CDR3 starts with the cysteine, ends with the phenylalanine, and has 15 residues. Solely the CDR3 DNA is kept, with 45 bases framed from the first base. The germline V gene supplies CDR1 MNHEY and CDR2 SVGAGI. V is pruned by 0 bases and J by 1 base, leaving 3 bases of the junction without a gene match.